The source of this TCR beta chain is a study of CD8 T cells in ankylosing spondylitis. Library preparation for TCR beta used quantitative 5'-RACE with molecular barcodes. TCRdb analysed the 5' RACE reads with MiXCR anew, one entry per CDR3 protein. The sample shows about 400,000 distinct CDR3 sequences, around 20% of them seen only once. Study-wide points: Made up of several highly homologous variants, a TCR beta motif appeared characteristic of ankylosing spondylitis blood. Earlier reports found some motif variants in synovial fluid and blood in reactive arthritis. Disease-associated clones were CD8+ and fairly uncommon in peripheral blood. Significant enrichment of disease-linked clones was reportedly seen in matched ankylosing spondylitis synovial fluid.

Regarding this clonotype: As yet, its antigen is unknown.

CDR3 size: 16 residues. Trimming pared 7 bases from V and 0 bases from J, leaving 19 bases between. Per the germline V gene, CDR1 is MDHEN and CDR2 is SYDVKM. This receptor was obtained from a male donor with ankylosing spondylitis. The J gene is TRBJ2-7, the V gene TRBV28; TRBD1 or TRBD2 may be the D gene (5 bases each). Material: blood, either unsorted or a sorted T cell fraction (not recorded which). The CDR3 sequence: CASIRSGTASSYEQYF. In DNA form, the CDR3 reads TGTGCCAGCATCAGATCCGGGACGGCAAGCTCCTACGAGCAGTACTTC. The whole variable domain, filled in from reference TRBV28 and TRBJ2-7, reads DVKVTQSSRYLVKRTGEKVFLECVQDMDHENMFWYRQDPGLGLRLIYFSYDVKMKEKGDIPEGYSVSREKKERFSLILESASTNQTSMYLCASIRSGTASSYEQYFGPGTRLTVT.